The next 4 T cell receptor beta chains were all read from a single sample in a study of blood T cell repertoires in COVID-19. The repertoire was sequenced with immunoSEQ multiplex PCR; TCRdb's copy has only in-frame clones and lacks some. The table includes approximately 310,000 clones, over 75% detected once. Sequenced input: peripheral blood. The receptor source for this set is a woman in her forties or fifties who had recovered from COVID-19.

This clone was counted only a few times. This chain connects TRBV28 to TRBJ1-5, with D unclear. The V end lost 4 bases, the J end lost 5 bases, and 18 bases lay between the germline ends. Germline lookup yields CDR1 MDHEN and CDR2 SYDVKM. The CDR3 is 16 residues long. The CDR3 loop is CASSYVGGPGDQPQHF. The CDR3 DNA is TGTGCCAGCAGTTACGTAGGCGGCCCCGGGGATCAGCCCCAGCATTTT.

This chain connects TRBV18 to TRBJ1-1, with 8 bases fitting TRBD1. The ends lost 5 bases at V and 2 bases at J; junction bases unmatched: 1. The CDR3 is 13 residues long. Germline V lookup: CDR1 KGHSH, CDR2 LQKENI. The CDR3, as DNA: TGTGCCAGCTCAGGACAGGGTAACACTGAAGCTTTCTTT. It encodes CASSGQGNTEAFF.

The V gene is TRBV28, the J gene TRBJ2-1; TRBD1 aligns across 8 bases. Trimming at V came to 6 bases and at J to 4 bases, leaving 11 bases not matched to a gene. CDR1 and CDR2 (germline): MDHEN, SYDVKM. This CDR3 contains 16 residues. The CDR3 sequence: CASSSPAGQGYNEQFF. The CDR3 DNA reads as TGTGCCAGCAGCTCCCCGGCCGGACAGGGTTACAATGAGCAGTTCTTC.

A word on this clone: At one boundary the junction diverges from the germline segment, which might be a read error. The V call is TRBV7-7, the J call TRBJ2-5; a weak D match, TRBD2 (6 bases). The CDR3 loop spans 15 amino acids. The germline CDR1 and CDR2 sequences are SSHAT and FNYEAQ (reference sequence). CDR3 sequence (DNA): TGTGCTAGCAGCTTGGCACCGGGACTGCAAGAGACCCAGTACTTC. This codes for CASSLAPGLQETQYF.